One and the same sample provided the 5 T cell receptor beta chains below, sequenced in a study of T cells in Graves' hyperthyroidism and ophthalmopathy. Amplified TCR beta CDR3 regions came from RNA transcripts. First-round RT-PCR of the TCR CDR3 relied on the HTBI primer set. TCRdb fed the multiplex PCR reads into MiXCR, producing one record per CDR3 protein. In the table there are 500,000 or so distinct CDR3 sequences, roughly a sixth of which are singletons. Input material: blood. These receptors all come from a young woman with Graves' ophthalmopathy.

This clonotype was detected only a few times. The chain couples TRBV14 to TRBJ2-2, with D unclear. Germline CDR1 is SGHDN and CDR2 is FVKESK. V was clipped by 2 bases and J by 4 bases, with 11 bases between them. The CDR3 sequence is 15 residues long. Here the CDR3 DNA reads TGTGCCAGCAGCCAACAGGTCTTTGCCACCGGGGAGCTGTTTTTT. Its protein product is CASSQQVFATGELFF.

This clonotype came up many times. The chain combines TRBV7-2 with TRBJ2-1; 8 nucleotides agree with TRBD2. The germline gives CDR1 SGHTA, CDR2 FQGNSA. The CDR3 sequence is 16 residues long. V shed 8 bases and J 0 bases; nucleotides not matched to a gene: 9. The CDR3 spells CASRGGGGSSYNEQFF. The CDR3 region has the DNA TGTGCCAGCCGGGGGGGCGGAGGAAGCTCCTACAATGAGCAGTTCTTC.

There are many counts of this clonotype. The chain has TRBV7-3 and TRBJ2-2; D possibly uses TRBD1 or TRBD2 (5 bases each). Trimming removed 6 bases at V and 5 bases at J, with 19 bases between. This CDR3 comprises 16 residues. Germline V gives CDR1 SGHTA, CDR2 FQGTGA. The CDR3 loop is CASRQDPGSGTGELFF. Written as DNA, the CDR3 is TGTGCCAGCAGGCAAGATCCAGGGTCGGGGACCGGGGAGCTGTTTTTT.

This clonotype was seen more than once but under ten times. This CDR3 fails to terminate in the conserved phenylalanine or tryptophan, so it likely reflects a read error. This chain joins TRBV5-1 and TRBJ1-1; a weak D match, TRBD1 (6 bases). The length of the CDR3 is 14 residues. V shed 7 bases and J shed 1 base, with 14 bases lying between them. The V gene's germline CDR1 is SGHRS and CDR2 YFSETQ. Written as DNA, the CDR3 is TGCGCCAGCCACATCCAGGGGCAGAACACTGAAGCTTTCTCT. This codes for CASHIQGQNTEAFS.

The J gene is TRBJ1-2, the V gene TRBV5-4; 10 nucleotides line up with TRBD1. The germline CDR1 and CDR2 sequences are SGHNT and YYREEE (reference sequence). The V segment lost 0 bases and the J segment 5 bases; nucleotides outside the gene matches: 7. CDR3 size: 16 residues. CDR3 nucleotides: TGTGCCAGCAGCTTGGTCGGGACAGGGGATGAATATGGCTACACCTTC. Its translation is CASSLVGTGDEYGYTF.